This T cell receptor (beta chain) came from a study of T cell responses to AZD1222 COVID-19 vaccine. Whole-study results and caveats: Seropositivity was recorded at baseline in only 6 or 7 AZD1222 recipients. Every sample of the repertoires postdated the peak T cell response.

Profiled with immunoSEQ multiplex PCR; TCRdb holds only in-frame clones, not every one. The sample lists 100,000 to 120,000 clones; roughly nine tenths were seen once. CDR1 is SGHDN and CDR2 is FVKESK in the germline V gene. The germline V and J ends were trimmed by 3 bases and 5 bases, with 11 bases remaining between them. This CDR3 contains 14 residues. Comment on this clone: The antigen remains unidentified.

Some second doses came at about 4 weeks and others at about 12 weeks; these were pooled. The rearrangement joins TRBV14 to TRBJ2-1; D gene uncertain. Sequencing used peripheral blood, obtained 28 days after the second AZD1222 dose. The TCR sequence derives from an adult who received the AZD1222 COVID-19 vaccine. CDR3 loop: CASSHDTPHNEQFF. CDR3 sequence (DNA): TGTGCCAGCAGCCATGACACTCCCCACAATGAGCAGTTCTTC.